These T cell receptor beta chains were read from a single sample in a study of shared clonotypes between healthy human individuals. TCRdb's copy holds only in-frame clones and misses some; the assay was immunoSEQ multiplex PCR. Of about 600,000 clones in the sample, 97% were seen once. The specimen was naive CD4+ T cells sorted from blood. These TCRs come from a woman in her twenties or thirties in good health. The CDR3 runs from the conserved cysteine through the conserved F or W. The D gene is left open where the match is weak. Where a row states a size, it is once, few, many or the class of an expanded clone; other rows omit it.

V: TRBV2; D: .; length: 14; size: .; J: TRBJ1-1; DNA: TGTGCCAGCAACAGTCAGGGATCTGATACTGAAGCTTTCTTT; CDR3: CASNSQGSDTEAFF
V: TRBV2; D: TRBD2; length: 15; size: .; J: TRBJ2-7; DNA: TGTGCCAGCAACCCGGACAGCGGGAGAAATCACGAGCAGTACTTC; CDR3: CASNPDSGRNHEQYF
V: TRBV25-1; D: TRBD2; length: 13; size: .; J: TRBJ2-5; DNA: TGTGCCAGCGAAGCGGGGAACCAAGAGACCCAGTACTTC; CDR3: CASEAGNQETQYF
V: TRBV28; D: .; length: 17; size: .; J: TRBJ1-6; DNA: TGTGCCAGCAGTTTAGGGCCCAAGAGCTCCTATAATTCACCCCTCCACTTT; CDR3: CASSLGPKSSYNSPLHF
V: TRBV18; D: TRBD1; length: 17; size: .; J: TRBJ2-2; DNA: TGTGCCAGCTCACCAACAGGGACAGGCGGTGTTTCCGGGGAGCTGTTTTTT; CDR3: CASSPTGTGGVSGELFF
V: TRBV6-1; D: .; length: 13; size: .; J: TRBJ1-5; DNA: TGTGCCAGCATCGGGCAGGAAGTGCAGCCCCAGCATTTT; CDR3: CASIGQEVQPQHF
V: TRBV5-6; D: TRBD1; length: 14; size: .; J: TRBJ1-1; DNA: TGTGCCAGCAGCTTGGTTACAGGGGAAACTGAAGCTTTCTTT; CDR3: CASSLVTGETEAFF
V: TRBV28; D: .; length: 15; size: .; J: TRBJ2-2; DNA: TGTGCCAGCAGTTTAGGGGGGCTGGGCACCGGGGAGCTGTTTTTT; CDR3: CASSLGGLGTGELFF
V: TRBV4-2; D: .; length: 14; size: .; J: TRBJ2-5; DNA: TGTGCCAGCAGCCAAGAGGTATCCAGTGAGACCCAGTACTTC; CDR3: CASSQEVSSETQYF
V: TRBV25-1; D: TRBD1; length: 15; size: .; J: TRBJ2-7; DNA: TGTGCCAGCAGTGACCCCGGACAGGGTTTGGACGAGCAGTACTTC; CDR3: CASSDPGQGLDEQYF
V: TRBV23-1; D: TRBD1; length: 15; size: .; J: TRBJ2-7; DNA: TGCGCCAGCAGTCAATGGGGGACAGACACCCACGAGCAGTACTTC; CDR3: CASSQWGTDTHEQYF
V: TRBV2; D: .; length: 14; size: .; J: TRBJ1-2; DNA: TGTGCCGGCAGTTCGGAGTTAGCTAACTATGGCTACACCTTC; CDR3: CAGSSELANYGYTF
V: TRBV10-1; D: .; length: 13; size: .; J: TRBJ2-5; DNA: TGCGCCAGCAGTAAGACTAGCCAAGAGACCCAGTACTTC; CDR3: CASSKTSQETQYF
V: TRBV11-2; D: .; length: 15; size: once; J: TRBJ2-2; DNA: TGTGCCAGCAGCTTCGGGGCAGGAAACACCGGGGAGCTGTTTTTT; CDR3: CASSFGAGNTGELFF
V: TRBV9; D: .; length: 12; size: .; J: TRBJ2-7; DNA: TGTGCCAGCAGCGTAGATGGTTCGGAGCAGTACTTC; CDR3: CASSVDGSEQYF
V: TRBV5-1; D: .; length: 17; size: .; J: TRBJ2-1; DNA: TGCGCCAGCGGAGCTATGGAGGTTTTGAGCTCCTACAATGAGCAGTTCTTC; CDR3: CASGAMEVLSSYNEQFF
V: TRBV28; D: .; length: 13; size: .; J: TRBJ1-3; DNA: TGTGCCAGCAGCGGGCACTCTGGAAACACCATATATTTT; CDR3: CASSGHSGNTIYF
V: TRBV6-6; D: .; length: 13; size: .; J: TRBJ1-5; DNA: TGTGCCAGCAGTCGGACTAGCAATCAGCCCCAGCATTTT; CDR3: CASSRTSNQPQHF
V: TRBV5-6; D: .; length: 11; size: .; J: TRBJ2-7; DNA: TGTGCCAGCACTTACAGGGCCGAGCAGTACTTC; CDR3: CASTYRAEQYF
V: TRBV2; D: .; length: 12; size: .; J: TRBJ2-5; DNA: TGTGCCAGCGAGAGCAGGGGCGAGACCCAGTACTTC; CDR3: CASESRGETQYF
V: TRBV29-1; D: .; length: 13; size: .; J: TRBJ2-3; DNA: TGCAGCGTTGAAGTGGTCCTCACAGATACGCAGTATTTT; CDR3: CSVEVVLTDTQYF
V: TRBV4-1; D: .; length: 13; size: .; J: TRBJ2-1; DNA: TGCGCCAGCAGCGAAGACAGCAACAATGAGCAGTTCTTC; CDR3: CASSEDSNNEQFF
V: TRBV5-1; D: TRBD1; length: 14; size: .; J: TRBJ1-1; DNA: TGCGCCAGCAACGGGGACAGGGAGAACACTGAAGCTTTCTTT; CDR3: CASNGDRENTEAFF
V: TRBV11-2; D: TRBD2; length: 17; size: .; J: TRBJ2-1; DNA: TGTGCCAGCAGCTCGAGGAAGGGGACTACCTCCTACAATGAGCAGTTCTTC; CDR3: CASSSRKGTTSYNEQFF
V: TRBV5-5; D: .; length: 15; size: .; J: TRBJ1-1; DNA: TGTGCCAGCAGCTTGGGACAGACGAAGAACACTGAAGCTTTCTTT; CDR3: CASSLGQTKNTEAFF
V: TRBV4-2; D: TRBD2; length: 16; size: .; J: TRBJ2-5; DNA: TGTGCCAGCAGCCTTGGGACTAGTGGGAGTGGGGAGACCCAGTACTTC; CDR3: CASSLGTSGSGETQYF
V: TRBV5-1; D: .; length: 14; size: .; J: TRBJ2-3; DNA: TGCGCCAGCAGCTTGGCAGGGGATTCAGATACGCAGTATTTT; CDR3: CASSLAGDSDTQYF
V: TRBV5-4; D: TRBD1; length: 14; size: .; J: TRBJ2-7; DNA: TGTGCCAGCACCCGAGTCGGACAGGGCGGCGAGCAGTACTTC; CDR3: CASTRVGQGGEQYF
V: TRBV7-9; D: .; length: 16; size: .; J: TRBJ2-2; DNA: TGTGCCAGCAGCCCGATACAGGGTTTTTCCACCGGGGAGCTGTTTTTT; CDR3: CASSPIQGFSTGELFF
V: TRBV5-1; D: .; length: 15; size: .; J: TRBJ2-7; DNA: TGCGCCAGCAGCCTCCCCCCAGTGAGCTCCTACGAGCAGTACTTC; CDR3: CASSLPPVSSYEQYF
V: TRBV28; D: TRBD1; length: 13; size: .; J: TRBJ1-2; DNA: TGTGCCAGCAGTCCGGGACAGGGCTATGGCTACACCTTC; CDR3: CASSPGQGYGYTF
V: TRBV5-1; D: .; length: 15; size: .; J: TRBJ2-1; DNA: TGCGCCAGCAGCTTAGGGTTTGGCTTTAACAATGAGCAGTTCTTC; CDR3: CASSLGFGFNNEQFF
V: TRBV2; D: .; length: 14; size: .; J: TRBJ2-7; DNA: TGTGCCAGCAGTAAGGAGGGTTTCTCCTACGAGCAGTACTTC; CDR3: CASSKEGFSYEQYF
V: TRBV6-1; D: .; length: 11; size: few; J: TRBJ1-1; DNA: TGTGCCAGCAGTAGGTTTCCTGAAGCTTTCTTT; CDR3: CASSRFPEAFF
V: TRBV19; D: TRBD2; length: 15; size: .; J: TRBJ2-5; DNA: TGTGCCAGTAGCCGACCCCTCGGGGGGGTAGAGACCCAGTACTTC; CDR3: CASSRPLGGVETQYF
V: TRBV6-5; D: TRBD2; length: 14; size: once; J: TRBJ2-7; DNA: TGTGCCAGCAGTTTGAGCGGGAGGTTTGGCGAGCAGTACTTC; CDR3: CASSLSGRFGEQYF
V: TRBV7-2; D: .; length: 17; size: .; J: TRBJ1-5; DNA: TGTGCCAGCAGCTTAGGCCGTTCCTCAGATAGCAATCAGCCCCAGCATTTT; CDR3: CASSLGRSSDSNQPQHF
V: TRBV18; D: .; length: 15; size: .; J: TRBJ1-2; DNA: TGTGCCAGCTCCGGGCGGACTCCGGGCGACTATGGCTACACCTTC; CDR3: CASSGRTPGDYGYTF
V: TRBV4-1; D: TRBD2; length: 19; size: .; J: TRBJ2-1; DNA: TGCGCCAGCAGCCAATATCCGGGACTAGCGGGATCGAAAACGGATGAGCAGTTCTTC; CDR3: CASSQYPGLAGSKTDEQFF
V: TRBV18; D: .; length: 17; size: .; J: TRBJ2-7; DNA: TGTGCCAGCTCACCCAACCCTCCTAGCGTAAGCTCCTACGAGCAGTACTTC; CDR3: CASSPNPPSVSSYEQYF
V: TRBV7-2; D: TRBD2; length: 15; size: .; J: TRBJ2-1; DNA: TGTGCCAGCAGCTCCCCGGGACTAGAAAGAAATGAGCAGTTCTTC; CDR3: CASSSPGLERNEQFF
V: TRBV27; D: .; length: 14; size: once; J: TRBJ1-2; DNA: TGTGCCAGCAGTTTATGGGGGACGTTAGATGGCTACACCTTC; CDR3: CASSLWGTLDGYTF
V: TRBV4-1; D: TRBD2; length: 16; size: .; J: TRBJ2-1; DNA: TGCGCCAGCAGCCAAGAGGAGGTTAGCGGGTGGAATGAGCAGTTCTTC; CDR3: CASSQEEVSGWNEQFF
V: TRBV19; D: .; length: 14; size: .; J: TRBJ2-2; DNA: TGTGCCAGTACGAAGACGGCGAACACCGGGGAGCTGTTTTTT; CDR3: CASTKTANTGELFF
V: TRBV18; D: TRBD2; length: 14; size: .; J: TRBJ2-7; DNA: TGTGCCAGCTCACCCCGGGAGGGGTCAGGCGAGCAGTACTTC; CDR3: CASSPREGSGEQYF
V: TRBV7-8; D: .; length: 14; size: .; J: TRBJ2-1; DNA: TGTGCCAGCAGCTTTGGCTTCCGAGGGAATGAGCAGTTCTTC; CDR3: CASSFGFRGNEQFF
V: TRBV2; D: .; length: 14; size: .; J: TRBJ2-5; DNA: TGTGCCAGCAGCCCTTCGCGGAGCCAAGAGACCCAGTACTTC; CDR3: CASSPSRSQETQYF
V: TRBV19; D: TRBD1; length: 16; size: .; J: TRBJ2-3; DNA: TGTGCCAGTAGTATAGCCCCAGGGGGCTATGGAGATACGCAGTATTTT; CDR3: CASSIAPGGYGDTQYF
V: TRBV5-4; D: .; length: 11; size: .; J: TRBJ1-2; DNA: TGTGCCAGCAGCTTTGGCCGTGGCTACACCTTC; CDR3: CASSFGRGYTF
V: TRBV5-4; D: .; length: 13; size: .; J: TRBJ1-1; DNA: TGTGCCAGCAGCTTCAGCCGGGGGACTGAAGCTTTCTTT; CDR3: CASSFSRGTEAFF
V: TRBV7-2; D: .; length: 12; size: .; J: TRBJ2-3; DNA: TGTGCCACCCTCTGGGGCACATATACGCAGTATTTT; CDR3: CATLWGTYTQYF
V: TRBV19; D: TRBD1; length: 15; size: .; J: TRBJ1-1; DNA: TGTGCCAGTTTGCGGAGGACAGGGGGAAAGACTGAAGCTTTCTTT; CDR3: CASLRRTGGKTEAFF